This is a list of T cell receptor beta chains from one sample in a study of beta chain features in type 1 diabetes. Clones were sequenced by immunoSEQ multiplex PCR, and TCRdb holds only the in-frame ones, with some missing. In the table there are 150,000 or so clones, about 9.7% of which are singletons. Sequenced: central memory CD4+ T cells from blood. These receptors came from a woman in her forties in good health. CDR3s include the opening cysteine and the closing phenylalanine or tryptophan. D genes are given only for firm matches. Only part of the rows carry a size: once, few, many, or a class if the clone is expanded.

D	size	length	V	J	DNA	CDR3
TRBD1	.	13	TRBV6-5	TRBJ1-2	TGTGCCAGCAGGACAGGGGTAGACTATGGCTACACCTTC	CASRTGVDYGYTF
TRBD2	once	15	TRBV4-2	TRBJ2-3	TGTGCCAGCGGCAACGGGGGGGGTAGCACAGATACGCAGTATTTT	CASGNGGGSTDTQYF
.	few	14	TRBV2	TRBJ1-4	TGTGCCAGCAGTGGCTCGGGACTGAAGGAAAAACTGTTTTTT	CASSGSGLKEKLFF
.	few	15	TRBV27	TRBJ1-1	TGTGCCAGCAGTTTAAAAGCTCCCGCGAGCACTGAAGCTTTCTTT	CASSLKAPASTEAFF
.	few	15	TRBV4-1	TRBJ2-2	TGCGCCAGCAGCTCTACCCCAGGGGTAGCCGGGGAGCTGTTTTTT	CASSSTPGVAGELFF
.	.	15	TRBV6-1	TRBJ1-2	TGTGCCAGCAGCCCCCCGGGACAAGTCGGTTCGGGCTACACCTTC	CASSPPGQVGSGYTF
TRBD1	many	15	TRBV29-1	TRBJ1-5	TGCAGCGTTCAACAGGGGTTTGGGAACAATCAGCCCCAGCATTTT	CSVQQGFGNNQPQHF
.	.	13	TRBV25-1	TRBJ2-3	TGTGCCAGCCAGGGCCCAGGTACAGATACGCAGTATTTT	CASQGPGTDTQYF
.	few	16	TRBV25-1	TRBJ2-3	TGTGCCAGCAGTGAATCGGGGGGCCGCACTACAGATACGCAGTATTTT	CASSESGGRTTDTQYF
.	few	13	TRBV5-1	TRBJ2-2	TGCGCCAGCAGCTCCCTTTCGACCGGGGAGCTGTTTTTT	CASSSLSTGELFF
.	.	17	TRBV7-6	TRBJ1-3	TGTGCCAGCAGCTTAGCGAGTCAGGCGAGCTCTGGAAACACCATATATTTT	CASSLASQASSGNTIYF
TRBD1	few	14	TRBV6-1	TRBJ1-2	TGTGCCAGCAGCCGGTCCGGGACAGGTGATGGCTACACCTTC	CASSRSGTGDGYTF
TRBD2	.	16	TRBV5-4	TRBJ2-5	TGTGCCAGCAGCCAAGGTCGAGCGGGGGGGCAAGAGACCCAGTACTTC	CASSQGRAGGQETQYF
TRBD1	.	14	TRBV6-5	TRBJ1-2	TGTGCCAGCAGGGGGACAGGCGCTCACTATGGCTACACCTTC	CASRGTGAHYGYTF
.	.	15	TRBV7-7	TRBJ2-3	TGTGCCAGCAGCCAGTTGGGACTTAAGACAGATACGCAGTATTTT	CASSQLGLKTDTQYF
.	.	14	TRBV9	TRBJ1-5	TGTGCCAGCAGCGTCGGACTAACCAATCAGCCCCAGCATTTT	CASSVGLTNQPQHF
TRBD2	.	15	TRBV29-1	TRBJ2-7	TGCAGCGTTGATACCAGCGGGGGGTTCCGGAGGGAGCAGTACTTC	CSVDTSGGFRREQYF
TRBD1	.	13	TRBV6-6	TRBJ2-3	TGTGCCAGCAAGGGGGCCTTGTCAGATACGCAGTATTTT	CASKGALSDTQYF
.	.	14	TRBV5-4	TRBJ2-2	TGTGCCAGCAGCTTCAGGGACTACACCGGGGAGCTGTTTTTT	CASSFRDYTGELFF
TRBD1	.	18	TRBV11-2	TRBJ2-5	TGTGCCAGCAGCTTAGGGGGGACAGGGCGCCGCGGCGGAGAGACCCAGTACTTC	CASSLGGTGRRGGETQYF
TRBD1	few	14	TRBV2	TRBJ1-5	TGTGCCAGCAGGGGGACAGTTAGCAATCAGCCCCAGCATTTT	CASRGTVSNQPQHF
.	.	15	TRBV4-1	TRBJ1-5	TGCGCCAGCAGCCCTAGTGGAGGGTTAAATCAGCCCCAGCATTTT	CASSPSGGLNQPQHF
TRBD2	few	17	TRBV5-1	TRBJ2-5	TGCGCCAGCAGCTTGGCCCAAGCGGGGGGATTTCAAGAGACCCAGTACTTC	CASSLAQAGGFQETQYF
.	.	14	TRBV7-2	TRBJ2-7	TGTGCCAGCAGCTTAGTTTCCCCGTCCGGGGAGCAGTACTTC	CASSLVSPSGEQYF
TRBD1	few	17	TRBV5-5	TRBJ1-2	TGTGCCAGCAGCGCAGGGACAGGGGGCTTCAGGAACTATGGCTACACCTTC	CASSAGTGGFRNYGYTF
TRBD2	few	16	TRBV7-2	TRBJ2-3	TGTGCCAGCAGCTTGAGACTAGCGGGGGGGCTGGATACGCAGTATTTT	CASSLRLAGGLDTQYF
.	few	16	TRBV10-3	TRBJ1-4	TGTGCCATCAGTGACACCGAGGCAGGGTTTCGGGAAAAACTGTTTTTT	CAISDTEAGFREKLFF
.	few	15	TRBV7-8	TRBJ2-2	TGTGCCAGCAGCTCGACTAGGATACACACCGGGGAGCTGTTTTTT	CASSSTRIHTGELFF
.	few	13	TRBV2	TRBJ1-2	TGTGCCAGCAGGACGGCTGGGCAGTATGGCTACACCTTC	CASRTAGQYGYTF
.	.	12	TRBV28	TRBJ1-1	TGTGCCAGCAGTTTAAGTAACCCAGGGGCTTTCTTT	CASSLSNPGAFF
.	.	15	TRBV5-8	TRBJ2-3	TGTGCCAGCAGCTCCTCGGGGGATAGCACAGATACGCAGTATTTT	CASSSSGDSTDTQYF
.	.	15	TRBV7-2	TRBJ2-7	TGTGCCAGCAGCTTAGGTTTATATCGGGGGGCTGAGCAGTACTTC	CASSLGLYRGAEQYF
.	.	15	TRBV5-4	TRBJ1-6	TGTGCCAGCAGCTTGGCCCCGCAGGCTAATTCACCCCTCCACTTT	CASSLAPQANSPLHF
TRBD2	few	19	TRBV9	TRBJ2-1	TGTGCCAGCAGCGTAGAGCCTAGCGGGGCCGTCTCGTTTCGCAATGAGCAGTTCTTC	CASSVEPSGAVSFRNEQFF
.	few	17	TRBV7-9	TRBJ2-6	TGTGCCAGCAGCTTAGCTACGGGGTCGCCTGGGGCCAACGTCCTGACTTTC	CASSLATGSPGANVLTF
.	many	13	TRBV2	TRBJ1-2	TGTGCCAGCAGTGCGGTCGTCGGCTATGGCTACACCTTC	CASSAVVGYGYTF
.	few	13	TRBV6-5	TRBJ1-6	TGTGCCAGCAGTTCCGACGTCTTTGGAGCCCTCCACTTT	CASSSDVFGALHF
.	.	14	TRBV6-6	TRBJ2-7	TGTGCCAGCACCCCCGAGGGCTTCTCCTACGAGCAGTACTTC	CASTPEGFSYEQYF
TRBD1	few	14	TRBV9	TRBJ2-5	TGTGCCAGCAGTGACAACAGGGGCTCCGAGACCCAGTACTTC	CASSDNRGSETQYF
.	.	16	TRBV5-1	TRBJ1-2	TGCGCCAGCAGCTCTAGGAGAGGCAGTCCTAACTATGGCTACACCTTC	CASSSRRGSPNYGYTF
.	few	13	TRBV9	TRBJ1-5	TGTGCCAGCAGCGTAGGGCTCTCTCAGCCCCAGCATTTT	CASSVGLSQPQHF
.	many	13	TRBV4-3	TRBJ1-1	TGCGCCAGCAGCGAGACAGCGAACACTGAAGCTTTCTTT	CASSETANTEAFF
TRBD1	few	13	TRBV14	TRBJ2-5	TGTGCCAGCAGCCGGGACAGGCGGGAGACCCAGTACTTC	CASSRDRRETQYF
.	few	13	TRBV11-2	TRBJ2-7	TGTGCCAGCAGCTTATGGAGAGTGGGCGAGCAGTACTTC	CASSLWRVGEQYF
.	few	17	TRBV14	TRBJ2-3	TGTGCCAGCAGCCAATTTCGCGGGACAGCGAGCACAGATACGCAGTATTTT	CASSQFRGTASTDTQYF
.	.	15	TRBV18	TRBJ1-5	TGTGCCAGCTCCCCCCGAGGCGGGGGTCTTCAGCCCCAGCATTTT	CASSPRGGGLQPQHF
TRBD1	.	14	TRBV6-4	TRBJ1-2	TGTGCCAGCAGTGATGGACAGGGGGGTTATGGCTACACCTTC	CASSDGQGGYGYTF
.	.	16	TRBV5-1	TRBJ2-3	TGCGCCAGCAGCTTTGGCAGCGGAACTAGCACAGATACGCAGTATTTT	CASSFGSGTSTDTQYF
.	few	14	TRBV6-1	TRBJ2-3	TGTGCCAGCAGTGAGGACCGGGACACAGATACGCAGTATTTT	CASSEDRDTDTQYF
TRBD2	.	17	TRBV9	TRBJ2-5	TGTGCCAGCAGCGTAGGTGTTAGCGGGGGGGCCGCGGAGACCCAGTACTTC	CASSVGVSGGAAETQYF
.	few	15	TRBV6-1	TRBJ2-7	TGTGCCAGCAGTGTCGGCAGCGGCCCCTCCTACGAGCAGTACTTC	CASSVGSGPSYEQYF
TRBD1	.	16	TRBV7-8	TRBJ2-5	TGTGCCAGCAGCTTAGGACAGGGAGTCGGTGGAGAGACCCAGTACTTC	CASSLGQGVGGETQYF
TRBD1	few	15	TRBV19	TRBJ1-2	TGTGCCAGTAGTTTACCGGGACAGGCCTCTGGGGGCTACACCTTC	CASSLPGQASGGYTF